This T cell receptor (beta chain) appears in the sequencing data of a study of post-analysis software for immune sequencing data. General study results and limits: Five TRBV segments occurring more often in patients than controls included TRBV5-6, TRBV5-1 and TRBV20-1.

Prepared TCR beta cDNA libraries contained unique molecular identifiers. TCRdb recomputed calls from the PCR reads with MiXCR, one row per CDR3 protein. The sample records hundreds of thousands of distinct CDR3 sequences, roughly 58% being singletons. Turning to this clonotype: As yet, its antigen is unknown.

The germline CDR1 and CDR2 sequences are DFQATT and SNEGSKA (reference sequence). This CDR3 has 16 residues. V lost 0 bases to trimming and J lost 1 base; unmatched junction nucleotides: 6. This receptor was identified in a girl aged 5 to 17 with multiple sclerosis. The material sequenced was blood. This sequence joins TRBV20-1 and TRBJ2-7, with 10 positions matching TRBD2. CDR3 DNA sequence: TGCAGTGCTAGAGACGCCCAACTAGCGGGATCCTACGAGCAGTACTTC. Translated: CSARDAQLAGSYEQYF.